Listed below are T cell receptor beta chains from one sample, sequenced in a study of radiotherapy plus CTLA-4 blockade in lung cancer. Sequencing used immunoSEQ multiplex PCR; TCRdb keeps in-frame clones, though not all of them. The sample lists some 87,000 clones; about four fifths were seen once. This specimen consisted of peripheral blood, obtained from a patient treated with radiotherapy plus ipilimumab. The receptors were gathered from a human donor with non-small cell lung cancer that progressed on radiotherapy plus ipilimumab. Each CDR3 is given with its conserved first and last residue. The D gene is left open where the match is weak. Clone size is not always given. Where it is, it says once, few, many or a class for expanded clones.

TRBJ2-7,14,NA,TRBD2,TRBV5-1,CASNPTGGSGEQYF,TGCGCCAGCAACCCGACGGGGGGTTCGGGCGAGCAGTACTTC
TRBJ2-5,15,few,TRBD2,TRBV5-4,CASSSKTSAWETQYF,TGTGCCAGCAGCTCTAAGACTAGCGCCTGGGAGACCCAGTACTTC
TRBJ1-2,18,NA,NA,TRBV4-1,CASSQDLAGGRTNYGYTF,TGCGCCAGCAGCCAAGATCTGGCTGGGGGCAGAACTAACTATGGCTACACCTTC
TRBJ1-2,12,NA,NA,TRBV15,CATSRQGGGYTF,TGTGCCACCAGCAGGCAGGGAGGTGGCTACACCTTC
TRBJ1-4,18,NA,TRBD1,TRBV7-9,CASSLGWDRDLSNEKLFF,TGTGCCAGCAGCTTAGGCTGGGACAGGGATCTTTCTAATGAAAAACTGTTTTTT
TRBJ1-2,11,NA,TRBD1,TRBV20-1,CSPKKGQVYTF,TGCAGTCCCAAAAAGGGACAGGTCTACACCTTC
TRBJ2-5,15,NA,TRBD2,TRBV27,CASSFSGRAGETQYF,TGTGCCAGCAGTTTTAGCGGGAGGGCCGGAGAGACCCAGTACTTC
TRBJ2-7,15,NA,NA,TRBV28,CASSLPGGVGPEQYF,TGTGCCAGCAGCCTCCCAGGGGGGGTGGGGCCCGAGCAGTACTTC
TRBJ1-1,13,NA,TRBD1,TRBV19,CASSADRDREAFF,TGTGCCAGTAGTGCGGACAGGGACCGTGAAGCTTTCTTT
TRBJ1-1,14,NA,TRBD1,TRBV5-1,CASGQGTMNTEAFF,TGCGCCAGCGGACAGGGAACCATGAACACTGAAGCTTTCTTT
TRBJ2-3,14,NA,NA,TRBV7-3,CASSSGGTTDTQYF,TGTGCCAGCAGCAGCGGAGGTACCACAGATACGCAGTATTTT